This TCR beta chain was profiled in a study of lymphopenia after photon versus proton radiotherapy. V was pared by 0 bases and J by 2 bases, with 3 bases of the junction left unmatched. CDR3 length equals 16 residues. Germline V gene data show CDR1 as ENHRY and CDR2 as SYGVKD. Sequencing used immunoSEQ multiplex PCR; TCRdb keeps in-frame clones, though not all of them. The sample shows about 26,000 clones, more than 80% of them seen only once. The TCR sequence derives from a man under 40 with gastric cancer. V and J are TRBV10-3 and TRBJ2-1; 8 nucleotides match TRBD2. Material: peripheral blood, obtained from a patient treated with photon-based radiotherapy. CDR3: CAISESSGGTYNEQFF. As DNA, the CDR3 is TGTGCCATCAGTGAGTCCTCGGGAGGGACCTACAATGAGCAGTTCTTC.